The rows below give T cell receptor beta chains drawn from one sample of a study of T cells in Graves' hyperthyroidism and ophthalmopathy. Each CDR3 protein is one row after TCRdb ran MiXCR on the multiplex PCR reads. This table holds about 590,000 distinct CDR3 sequences, 15% to 18% found once. The sample comprised blood. Receptors originate from a woman aged 30 to 39 with Graves' hyperthyroidism. Both conserved end residues are part of each CDR3. D genes are given only for firm matches. A row's size may be missing; if present it is once, few, many or a size class.

j_call clone_size d_call v_call cdr3_nt cdr3_aa
TRBJ1-2 many . TRBV28 TGTGCCAGCAGTCCAATGGCTAACTATGGCTACACCTTC CASSPMANYGYTF
TRBJ2-3 many . TRBV5-5 TGTGCCAGCAGCGATCCGATCGATACGCAGTATTTT CASSDPIDTQYF
TRBJ2-1 many TRBD2 TRBV7-2 TGTGCCAGCAGCTACCGGGAGGAGGGACCCAGTGAGCAGTTCTTC CASSYREEGPSEQFF
TRBJ2-1 many . TRBV12-3/TRBV12-4 TGTGCCAGCAGTCCCCAACGGGGGGCGGGGGAATACAATGAGCAGTTCTTC CASSPQRGAGEYNEQFF
TRBJ2-1 many TRBD2 TRBV7-9 TGTGCCAGCAGCTTAAAAACGGAACTGGCGGGGGTTGAGCAGTTCTTC CASSLKTELAGVEQFF
TRBJ2-2 . . TRBV4-2 TGTGCCAGCAGCCAAGGAATAAGCGCCCAGGGGAGCGGAGAGCTGTTTTTT CASSQGISAQGSGELFF
TRBJ2-1 many TRBD2 TRBV5-1 TGCGCCAGCAGCTTGGAGACTAGCGCCAATGAGCAGTTCTTC CASSLETSANEQFF
TRBJ2-7 . . TRBV5-6 TGTGCCAGCAGCTTAAAACGGTTCTCCTACGAGCAGTACTTC CASSLKRFSYEQYF
TRBJ2-7 few TRBD2 TRBV24-1 TGTGCCACCAGTGATTCCAGGACTAGCGGGGATCTACGGGAGCAGTACTTC CATSDSRTSGDLREQYF
TRBJ2-3 . TRBD1 TRBV6-1 TGTGCCAGCAGTGAACCGGTTAGACAGGGGGCAAGGGATACGCAGTATTTT CASSEPVRQGARDTQYF
TRBJ2-7 many TRBD1 TRBV9 TGTGCCAGCAGTGAGACAGGGTGGGCTTACGAGCAGTACTTC CASSETGWAYEQYF
TRBJ1-1 many . TRBV7-9 TGTGCCAGCAGCTCCACACCGAACACTGAAGCTTTCTTT CASSSTPNTEAFF
TRBJ1-6 . . TRBV10-2 TGCGCCAGCAGTGAGTCCGTTTCACCCCTCCACTTT CASSESVSPLHF
TRBJ1-5 many . TRBV7-2 TGTGCCAGCAGCTTCAATGCCCCAGACTTCAATAGCAATCAGCCCCAGCATTTT CASSFNAPDFNSNQPQHF
TRBJ2-1 . TRBD1 TRBV4-3 TGCGCCAGCAGCCAGGAGAGGGGGCCGGTGGGTGAGCAGTTCTTC CASSQERGPVGEQFF
TRBJ2-1 many . TRBV10-3 TGTGCCATCAGTGAGAGTTTGAATGAGCAGTTCTTC CAISESLNEQFF
TRBJ2-7 many TRBD2 TRBV15 TGTGCCACCAGCAGAGAGCAGCGGGGCCACTACGAGCAGTACTTC CATSREQRGHYEQYF
TRBJ2-5 . TRBD2 TRBV5-1 TGCGCCAGCAGCACCGAGCGGGGGGTCCAAGAGACCCAGTACTTC CASSTERGVQETQYF
TRBJ2-1 . TRBD1 TRBV5-1 TGCGCCAGCAGCCGGCCGGGACAGGGGGTTTCCAATGAGCAGTTCTTC CASSRPGQGVSNEQFF
TRBJ2-1 . . TRBV9 TGTGCCAGCAGCGTAGATGGCGGGATCTACAATGAGCAGTTCTTC CASSVDGGIYNEQFF
TRBJ2-7 . TRBD2 TRBV13 TGTGCCAGCAGCTCTAGCGGGACCCCCTACGAGCAGTACTTC CASSSSGTPYEQYF
TRBJ2-3 . TRBD2 TRBV14 TGTGCCAGCAGCCCGACAGCGGGGGCCGGACTGGGAGATACGCAGTATTTT CASSPTAGAGLGDTQYF